This T cell receptor (beta chain) was retrieved from a study of T cell responses to AZD1222 COVID-19 vaccine. Study results and limitations: A mostly white British donor set with more females was recruited, and clonal diversity was possibly underestimated. Seropositive status at baseline applied to only 5 or 6 AZD1222 recipients.

Assay: immunoSEQ multiplex PCR; the TCRdb copy retains only in-frame clones and omits some. This sample has approximately 150,000 clones; 90% occur once, and the top ten carry 3.5% to 4.5%. Trimming left V 6 bases short and J 7 bases short, with 16 bases between. The germline V gene has CDR1 MDHEN and CDR2 SYDVKM. This CDR3 contains 14 residues. Concerning this clone: What it recognizes is unknown.

The source was peripheral blood, collected 28 days after the second dose of the MenACWY control vaccine. The receptor was derived from an adult who received the MenACWY meningococcal vaccine as a control. J is TRBJ1-3 and V is TRBV28; D perhaps matches TRBD1 (6 bases). In DNA form, the CDR3 reads TGTGCCAGCAGCCTCCCCCAGGGGACTAACACCATATATTTT. Translation gives CASSLPQGTNTIYF.